This record concerns one T cell receptor beta chain sequence. Antigen specificity is unknown. The ends were cut back, 0 bases at V and 1 base at J, with 6 bases in the middle. CDR3 length: 14 residues. Germline V CDR1 and CDR2: SGHRS, YFSETQ. The protocol was immunoSEQ multiplex PCR, while the TCRdb copy is restricted to in-frame clones and leaves out a portion. The sample shows 98,000 or so clones, 80% to 90% of them seen only once. This sample was taken from a study of PD-1 blockade in classical Hodgkin lymphoma. General study results and limits: It was CD4+ TCR diversity, not CD8+, that rose significantly by C4D1. Diversity similar to that of newly diagnosed patients was seen at baseline in complete responders. When set against healthy donors, newly diagnosed patients were reported to show lower baseline TCR diversity.

Every patient relapsed after autologous stem cell transplantation, and brentuximab vedotin exposure varied. The starting material was peripheral blood mononuclear cells (PBMCs), obtained before the second cycle of nivolumab. This clonotype originated in a human donor with classical Hodgkin lymphoma. V is TRBV5-1 and J is TRBJ2-3; no definite D call. CDR3 sequence (DNA): TGCGCCAGCAGCTTGGCTCAGCGCACAGATACGCAGTATTTT. Translating gives CASSLAQRTDTQYF. Filled out from reference TRBV5-1 and TRBJ2-3, the complete variable domain reads KAGVTQTPRYLIKTRGQQVTLSCSPISGHRSVSWYQQTPGQGLQFLFEYFSETQRNKGNFPGRFSGRQFSNSRSEMNVSTLELGDSALYLCASSLAQRTDTQYFGPGTRLTVL.